One sample yielded the 6 T cell receptor beta chains listed below, sequenced in a study of blood T cell repertoires in COVID-19. TCRdb's copy holds only in-frame clones and misses some; the assay was immunoSEQ multiplex PCR. This table has under 450,000 clones, 88% appearing once. The sample was peripheral blood. The receptor source for this set is a woman between 45 and 60 years old with COVID-19, enrolled during active disease.

The V and J genes are TRBV6-5 and TRBJ1-3; D is perhaps TRBD1 (6 bases). Germline CDR1 reads MNHEY; CDR2 reads SVGAGI. V was shortened by 8 bases and J by 0 bases, with 17 bases between the two germline ends. The CDR3 consists of 16 residues. CDR3 sequence (DNA): TGTGCCAGCGGTTCTTACAGGACAGACTCTGGAAACACCATATATTTT. Protein: CASGSYRTDSGNTIYF.

The rearrangement links TRBV7-3 to TRBJ2-7, with TRBD2 matching over 8 bases. The CDR3 runs to 16 residues. CDR1 is SGHTA and CDR2 is FQGTGA in the germline V gene. V lost 1 base and J lost 0; bases outside the gene matches: 5. The CDR3 spells CASSLNGRGASYEQYF. The CDR3 coding sequence is TGTGCCAGCAGCTTAAATGGGCGGGGGGCCTCCTACGAGCAGTACTTC. Combining the CDR3 with reference TRBV7-3 and TRBJ2-7 gives the whole variable domain GAGVSQTPSNKVTEKGKYVELRCDPISGHTALYWYRQSLGQGPEFLIYFQGTGAADDSGLPNDRFFAVRPEGSVSTLKIQRTERGDSAVYLCASSLNGRGASYEQYFGPGTRLTVT.

The rearrangement joins TRBV2 to TRBJ2-7; tentative D call: TRBD2 (6 bases). The germline CDR1 and CDR2 sequences are SNHLY and FYNNEI. The CDR3 contains 13 residues. V was cut by 4 bases and J by 7 bases, with 14 bases left in between. As DNA, the CDR3 is TGTGCCAGCAGTGGAGGGGAGGCACTGGAGCAGTACTTC. This translates into CASSGGEALEQYF.

The V and J genes are TRBV28 and TRBJ1-4; D is perhaps TRBD1 (6 bases). The CDR3 runs 14 residues. The germline V gene has CDR1 MDHEN and CDR2 SYDVKM. V shed 1 base and J shed 4 bases, with 7 bases lying between them. CDR3 DNA sequence: TGTGCCAGCAGTTTATCAGGGGTTAATGAAAAACTGTTTTTT. It specifies CASSLSGVNEKLFF.

The V call is TRBV11-2, the J call TRBJ2-1; 13 bases are shared with TRBD2. The CDR3 has 15 amino acids. V was pared by 4 bases and J by 7 bases, with 4 bases of the junction left unmatched. The germline CDR1 and CDR2 sequences are SGHAT and FQNNGV. CDR3 protein: CASSSPGLAGNEQFF. The CDR3 DNA follows: TGTGCCAGCAGCTCTCCGGGACTAGCGGGGAATGAGCAGTTCTTC.

This chain joins TRBV23-1 and TRBJ1-1; 8 bases line up with TRBD1. TRBV23-1 is annotated as an ORF whose role is uncertain. The CDR3 has 17 amino acids. V shed 2 bases and J 0 bases; nucleotides not matched to a gene: 8. The CDR3 sequence is CASSQEDRGPMNTEAFF. DNA for the CDR3: TGCGCCAGCAGTCAAGAAGACAGGGGCCCCATGAACACTGAAGCTTTCTTT.